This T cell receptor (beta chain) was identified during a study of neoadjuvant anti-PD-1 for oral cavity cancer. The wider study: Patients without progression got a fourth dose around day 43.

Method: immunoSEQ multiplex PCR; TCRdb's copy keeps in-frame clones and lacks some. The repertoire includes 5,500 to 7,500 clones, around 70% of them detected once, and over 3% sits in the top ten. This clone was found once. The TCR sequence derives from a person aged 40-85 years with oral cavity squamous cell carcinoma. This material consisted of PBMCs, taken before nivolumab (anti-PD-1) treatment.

Here the CDR3 reads CASRQQGAGANVLTF. CDR3 DNA sequence: TGTGCCAGTAGACAACAGGGGGCTGGGGCCAACGTCCTGACTTTC. The chain has TRBV19 and TRBJ2-6, with TRBD1 identical over 8 bases. The trim removed 6 bases at V and 2 bases at J, leaving 3 bases unmatched. This CDR3 contains 15 residues. Germline V gene data show CDR1 as LNHDA and CDR2 as SQIVND (reference sequence).